Below, 15 T cell receptor beta chains from the same sample are listed, as sequenced in a study of cytomegalovirus exposure and HLA in healthy donors. 13 Jbeta primers and 60 Vbeta primers were used for the PCR. Profiled with immunoSEQ multiplex PCR; TCRdb holds only in-frame clones, not every one. The repertoire holds about 160,000 clones, 75% to 90% seen once, with 1.5% to 2% in the top ten. Sequenced: PBMCs. Receptors were obtained from a woman younger than 35 in good health and CMV-seronegative.

This clone was counted between two and nine times. The V gene is TRBV10-1, the J gene TRBJ2-7; 9 bases match TRBD1. The CDR3 runs to 14 residues. The germline V gene encodes CDR1 WNHNN and CDR2 SYGVQD (reference sequence). Unmatched junction bases numbered 7, after V lost 7 bases and J lost 3 bases. The CDR3 protein is CASIHGTGIYEQYF. The DNA for the CDR3 is TGCGCCAGCATACACGGGACAGGGATCTACGAGCAGTACTTC.

V and J are TRBV29-1 and TRBJ1-1; D gene uncertain. Germline assignment: CDR1 SQVTM and CDR2 ANQGSEA. The CDR3 covers 13 residues. Trimming shortened V by 4 bases and J by 0 bases, and 9 bases separated the two germline ends. CDR3 region: CSVVRWLNTEAFF. In nucleotides, the CDR3 is TGCAGCGTTGTGAGGTGGTTGAACACTGAAGCTTTCTTT.

Comments on this clone: The same CDR3 can be traced to other DNA sequences in this sample. CDR3 DNA sequence: TGCAGCGTTGACGAGGCCTCGATTGATACGCAGTATTTT. Amino acids: CSVDEASIDTQYF. This rearrangement joins TRBV29-1 to TRBJ2-3; no reliable D call. Trimming shortened V by 3 bases and J by 6 bases, and 13 bases separated the two germline ends. The V gene's germline CDR1 is SQVTM and CDR2 ANQGSEA. The CDR3 has 13 amino acids.

The rearrangement joins TRBV7-9 to TRBJ2-1; TRBD2 agrees at 9 bases. Looked up from germline, CDR1 is SEHNR and CDR2 is FQNEAQ (reference sequence). Trimming removed 1 base from V and 4 bases from J; junction bases left unmatched: 5. This CDR3 contains 16 residues. CDR3 nucleotide sequence: TGTGCCAGCAGCTTAGTTGCGACTAGCGGTTACAATGAGCAGTTCTTC. Translation gives CASSLVATSGYNEQFF.

The chain joins TRBV6-1 to TRBJ2-7; 8 bases map to TRBD1. The J segment lost 3 bases and the V segment lost 5 bases, leaving 3 bases of the junction unmatched. CDR3 length equals 13 residues. CDR1 and CDR2 from the germline V gene are MNHNS and SASEGT. This CDR3 reads CASSKGTGYEQYF. For the CDR3, the DNA is TGTGCCAGCAGTAAAGGGACAGGCTACGAGCAGTACTTC.

On this clone itself: The CDR3 does not end in the conserved phenylalanine or tryptophan, so this is likely a read error. The CDR3 loop reads CASSTDDSGYEQYL. For the CDR3, the DNA is TGTGCCAGCAGCACAGACGACAGTGGATACGAGCAGTACCTC. V is TRBV7-9 and J is TRBJ2-7; TRBD1 is a possible D gene (5 bases). Between the trimmed V and J ends, which lost 5 bases and 4 bases, there was a span of 15 bases. This CDR3 comprises 14 residues. The germline V gene encodes CDR1 SEHNR and CDR2 FQNEAQ (reference sequence).

This rearrangement joins TRBV7-9 to TRBJ1-3; 8 bases fit TRBD1. The CDR3 runs 13 residues. With V trimmed by 8 bases and J by 1 base, 1 base remained unmatched. Per the germline V gene, CDR1 is SEHNR and CDR2 is FQNEAQ (reference sequence). The CDR3 sequence is CASRTGSGNTIYF. DNA of the CDR3: TGTGCCAGCCGGACAGGGTCTGGAAACACCATATATTTT.

CDR3: CASSGDRGGYGYTF. CDR3 DNA sequence: TGTGCCAGTAGTGGGGACAGGGGCGGCTATGGCTACACCTTC. The rearrangement links TRBV19 to TRBJ1-2; 10 bases agree with TRBD1. With V trimmed by 5 bases and J by 4 bases, 4 bases remained unmatched. Germline CDR1 reads LNHDA; CDR2 reads SQIVND (reference sequence). CDR3 length: 14 amino acids.

About this clone itself: One end of the junction fails to match germline, which may point to a read error. The rearrangement uses TRBV7-9 and TRBJ2-7, with D hard to call. The CDR3 consists of 12 residues. CDR1 SEHNR and CDR2 FQNEAQ come from the germline V gene (reference sequence). The CDR3 DNA follows: TGTGCCAGCAGCGAATACTCCCACGAGCAGTACTTC. Translated, it gives CASSEYSHEQYF.

The CDR3 sequence: CASSPPGGGEQYF. DNA of the CDR3: TGTGCCAGCTCACCACCGGGGGGGGGCGAGCAGTACTTC. This chain connects TRBV18 to TRBJ2-7, with 7 bases fitting TRBD2. The CDR3 extends over 13 amino acids. The junction had 2 bases not matched to a gene; V was cut back by 0 bases and J by 6 bases. The germline CDR1 and CDR2 sequences are KGHSH and LQKENI.

This clone was found once. The chain uses TRBV10-3 and TRBJ2-7, with TRBD1 as a possible D gene (5 bases). Germline V CDR1 and CDR2: ENHRY, SYGVKD. Trimming took off 3 bases at V and 0 bases at J, with 6 bases between the two ends. This CDR3 contains 13 residues. The CDR3 reads CAISDTGSYEQYF. CDR3 in DNA: TGTGCCATCAGTGATACAGGCTCCTACGAGCAGTACTTC.

The chain joins TRBV5-6 to TRBJ2-2; D remains ambiguous. The CDR3 is 13 residues long. Germline V gene sequence: CDR1 SGHDT, CDR2 YYEEEE. Trimming pared 4 bases from V and 3 bases from J, leaving 7 bases between. DNA for the CDR3: TGTGCCAGCAGCCTAATGGACACCGGGGAGCTGTTTTTT. Translation gives CASSLMDTGELFF.

This clone showed up just once. The chain employs TRBV28 and TRBJ2-7, with D perhaps matching TRBD1 (6 bases). V was trimmed by 2 bases and J by 1 base, leaving 9 bases between them. The CDR3 extends over 14 amino acids. Germline loops: CDR1 MDHEN, CDR2 SYDVKM. CDR3 in DNA: TGTGCCAGCAGTTTAAGGACAGTATCCTACGAGCAGTACTTC. It specifies CASSLRTVSYEQYF.

CDR3 in amino acids: CASSRYGQGEFGGANVLTF. CDR3 sequence (DNA): TGCGCCAGCAGCCGGTACGGACAGGGGGAATTTGGTGGGGCCAACGTCCTGACTTTC. The V call is TRBV5-1, the J call TRBJ2-6; 10 bases fit TRBD1. CDR1 and CDR2 (germline): SGHRS, YFSETQ. This CDR3 has 19 amino acids. V was clipped by 4 bases and J by 3 bases; unmatched bases: 13. Filled out from reference TRBV5-1 and TRBJ2-6, the complete variable domain reads KAGVTQTPRYLIKTRGQQVTLSCSPISGHRSVSWYQQTPGQGLQFLFEYFSETQRNKGNFPGRFSGRQFSNSRSEMNVSTLELGDSALYLCASSRYGQGEFGGANVLTFGAGSRLTVL.

V and J are TRBV9 and TRBJ2-1; TRBD2 aligns across 9 bases. Germline CDR1 SGDLS, CDR2 YYNGEE. V dropped 1 base and J dropped 7; count of bases not matched to a gene: 6. This CDR3 has 15 amino acids. The CDR3 loop is CASSVRIAGVNEQFF. In DNA form, the CDR3 reads TGTGCCAGCAGCGTAAGGATAGCGGGAGTAAATGAGCAGTTCTTC. The whole variable domain, remainder taken from reference TRBV9 and TRBJ2-1, is DSGVTQTPKHLITATGQRVTLRCSPRSGDLSVYWYQQSLDQGLQFLIQYYNGEERAKGNILERFSAQQFPDLHSELNLSSLELGDSALYFCASSVRIAGVNEQFFGPGTRLTVL.